This paragraph reports one T cell receptor beta chain. This entry comes from a study of blood T cell repertoires in COVID-19. Study-level information: The origin of the acute and convalescent COVID-19 samples was the United States, Italy and Spain. PBMCs, B-cell-depleted T cells, or T cells were the source of the cDNA or gDNA that made up the material.

How the authors handled the data: Amplified reference gene primers provided the basis for estimating nucleated cell counts. Here immunoSEQ multiplex PCR was the method, and the copy in TCRdb shows in-frame clones only, minus some. The DNA was the basis for D and trimming; V, J and clone size are from that table. The sample holds roughly 240,000 clones, more than 75% seen once. The germline CDR1 and CDR2 sequences are SNHLY and FYNNEI. Trimming pared 5 bases from V and 7 bases from J, leaving 17 bases between. The CDR3 extends over 14 amino acids. The chain carries TRBV2 and TRBJ1-2; TRBD1 might be the D (5 bases). This receptor was identified in a woman aged 30 to 39 who had recovered from COVID-19. Sequencing was carried out using peripheral blood. The CDR3 sequence is CASSTMQGKGGYTF. The CDR3, as DNA: TGTGCCAGCAGTACCATGCAGGGAAAGGGTGGCTACACCTTC.